The 4 T cell receptor beta chains below were found in one sample sequenced in a study of blood T cell repertoires in COVID-19. TCRdb's copy holds only in-frame clones and misses some; the assay was immunoSEQ multiplex PCR. The data show a few hundred thousand clones, with 70% to 85% seen just once and approximately 1.3% held by the top ten. The sequencing sample was made of peripheral blood. Receptors were obtained from a woman aged 40 to 55 who had recovered from COVID-19.

This clone was counted a few times. This rearrangement joins TRBV7-6 to TRBJ1-1; D ambiguous. Germline CDR1 SGHVS, CDR2 FNYEAQ. This CDR3 is built from 13 residues. V was pared by 4 bases and J by 6 bases, with 12 bases between. CDR3 region: CASSSVLMSEAFF. DNA for the CDR3: TGTGCCAGCAGCTCCGTGTTAATGTCTGAAGCTTTCTTT.

The rearrangement uses TRBV7-9 and TRBJ1-1; D is uncertain. From germline, CDR1 is SEHNR and CDR2 FQNEAQ (reference sequence). The CDR3 consists of 12 residues. Trimming removed 5 bases at V and 10 bases at J, with 14 bases between. DNA of the CDR3: TGTGCCAGCAGCGTTAGTCAAGGGAGAGCTTTCTTT. Encoded protein: CASSVSQGRAFF. Full variable domain (missing parts from reference TRBV7-9 and TRBJ1-1): DTGVSQNPRHKITKRGQNVTFRCDPISEHNRLYWYRQTLGQGPEFLTYFQNEAQLEKSRLLSDRFSAERPKGSFSTLEIQRTEQGDSAMYLCASSVSQGRAFFGQGTRLTVV.

The J gene is TRBJ1-6, the V gene TRBV13, with a possible D match to TRBD1 (5 bases). The CDR3 spans 13 residues. Trimming took off 4 bases at V and 6 bases at J, with 7 bases between the two ends. Germline lookup yields CDR1 PRHDT and CDR2 FYEKMQ (reference sequence). The CDR3 is CASSWGVNSPLHF. The CDR3 DNA follows: TGTGCCAGCAGCTGGGGGGTTAATTCACCCCTCCACTTT. Based on the CDR3 plus reference TRBV13 and TRBJ1-6, the full variable domain is AAGVIQSPRHLIKEKRETATLKCYPIPRHDTVYWYQQGPGQDPQFLISFYEKMQSDKGSIPDRFSAQQFSDYHSELNMSSLELGDSALYFCASSWGVNSPLHFGNGTRLTVT.

The rearrangement uses TRBV5-1 and TRBJ1-6; D unresolved. The V gene lost 5 bases and the J gene lost 0 bases, with 12 bases spanning the gap. Germline-derived CDR1 and CDR2 are SGHRS and YFSETQ. This CDR3 has 16 residues. The CDR3, as DNA: TGCGCCAGCAGGTGGACTGACGACTCCTATAATTCACCCCTCCACTTT. It specifies CASRWTDDSYNSPLHF.